This T cell receptor (beta chain) is drawn from a study of cytomegalovirus exposure and HLA in healthy donors. The CDR3 covers 14 residues. Trimming left V 0 bases short and J 7 bases short, with 13 bases between. Germline V CDR1 and CDR2: SGHDT, YYEEEE. With regard to this clone: Its antigen is not known.

Notes on the study in general: Among the most significant clusters, several appeared linked to common viral pathogens in a later analysis. For presence/absence analyses, sequencing depth was assumed to be roughly uniform across donors. According to the study, around 160 TCR beta chains were cytomegalovirus-associated.

Primers: 60 Vbeta forward and 13 Jbeta reverse. As handled by the study authors: An analysis that came later counted 80 million or so unique TCR beta chains, around 12 million shared. Using immunoSEQ multiplex PCR, the repertoire was profiled, and TCRdb retains in-frame clones only, with some absent. The DNA was the basis for D and trimming; V, J and clone size are from that table. The sample lists about 150,000 clones; 60% to 80% were seen once. Sequencing was done on a sample of PBMCs. This sequence joins TRBV5-6 and TRBJ1-1, with D tentatively TRBD1 (6 bases). The source of this sequence is a woman aged 30 to 39 in good health and CMV-seronegative. The CDR3 reads CASSLDRVGGEAFF. The CDR3 nucleotides read TGTGCCAGCAGCTTGGACAGGGTAGGGGGTGAAGCTTTCTTT.